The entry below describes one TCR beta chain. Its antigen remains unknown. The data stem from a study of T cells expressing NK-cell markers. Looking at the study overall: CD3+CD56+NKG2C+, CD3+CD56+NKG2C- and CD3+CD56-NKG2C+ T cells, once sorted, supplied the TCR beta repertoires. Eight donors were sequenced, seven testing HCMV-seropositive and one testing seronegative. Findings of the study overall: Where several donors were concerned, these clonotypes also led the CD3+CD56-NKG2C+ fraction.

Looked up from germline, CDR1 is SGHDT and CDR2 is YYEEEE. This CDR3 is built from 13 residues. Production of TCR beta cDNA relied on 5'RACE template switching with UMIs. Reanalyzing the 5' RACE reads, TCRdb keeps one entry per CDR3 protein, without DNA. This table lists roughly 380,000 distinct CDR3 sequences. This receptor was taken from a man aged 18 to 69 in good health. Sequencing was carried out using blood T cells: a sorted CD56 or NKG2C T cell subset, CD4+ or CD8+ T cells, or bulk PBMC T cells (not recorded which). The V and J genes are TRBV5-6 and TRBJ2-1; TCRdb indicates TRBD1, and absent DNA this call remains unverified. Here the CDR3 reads CASRGGIGDEQFF. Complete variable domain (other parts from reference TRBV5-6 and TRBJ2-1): DAGVTQSPTHLIKTRGQQVTLRCSPKSGHDTVSWYQQALGQGPQFIFQYYEEEERQRGNFPDRFSGHQFPNYSSELNVNALLLGDSALYLCASRGGIGDEQFFGPGTRLTVL.